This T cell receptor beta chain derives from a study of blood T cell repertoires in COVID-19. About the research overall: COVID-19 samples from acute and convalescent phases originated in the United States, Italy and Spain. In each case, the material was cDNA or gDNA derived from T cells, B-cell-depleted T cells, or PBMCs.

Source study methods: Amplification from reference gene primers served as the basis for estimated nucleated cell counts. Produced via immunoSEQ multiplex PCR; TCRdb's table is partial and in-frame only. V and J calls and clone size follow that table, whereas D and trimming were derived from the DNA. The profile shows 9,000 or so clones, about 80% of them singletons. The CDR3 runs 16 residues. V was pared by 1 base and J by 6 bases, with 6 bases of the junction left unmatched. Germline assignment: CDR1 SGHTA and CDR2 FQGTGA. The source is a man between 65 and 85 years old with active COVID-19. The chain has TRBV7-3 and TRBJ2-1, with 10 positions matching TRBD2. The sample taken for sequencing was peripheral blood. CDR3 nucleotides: TGTGCCAGCAGCTTAATGAGCGGGGGGGCCCGCAATGAGCAGTTCTTC. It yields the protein CASSLMSGGARNEQFF.